This TCR beta chain was retrieved from a study of memory CD4+ T cells and cytomegalovirus serostatus. Study-level results: Of under 200 reported CMV TCRbeta sequences, 67 were found in memory CD4+ repertoires.

Concerning this clone: Antigen specificity is unknown.

The sort gate was single viable CD3+CD4+CD8-CD45RO+ cells for memory CD4+ T cells. Per the germline V gene, CDR1 is LNHDA and CDR2 is SQIVND (reference sequence). This CDR3 region has 13 residues. V lost 2 bases and J lost 0, with 4 bases in between. Assay: immunoSEQ multiplex PCR; the TCRdb copy retains only in-frame clones and omits some. This table holds some 53,000 clones, 78% found once. The clonotype originates from an adult in good health and CMV-seronegative. The sample consisted of memory CD4+ T cells from blood. The rearrangement joins TRBV19 to TRBJ1-1; D is unclear. The CDR3 loop reads CASSIQMNTEAFF. CDR3 bases: TGTGCCAGTAGTATACAGATGAACACTGAAGCTTTCTTT. The entire variable domain, with the rest obtained from reference TRBV19 and TRBJ1-1, is as follows: DGGITQSPKYLFRKEGQNVTLSCEQNLNHDAMYWYRQDPGQGLRLIYYSQIVNDFQKGDIAEGYSVSREKKESFPLTVTSAQKNPTAFYLCASSIQMNTEAFFGQGTRLTVV.